In its sample, the clone carrying this T cell receptor (beta chain) was seen once. The assay was immunoSEQ multiplex PCR, and TCRdb's table has in-frame clones only and misses some. The data contain about 6,700 clones, around three quarters of them singletons. These data come from a study of control samples from healthy donors and cancer patients. The CDR3 runs to 15 residues. Germline lookup yields CDR1 SEHNR and CDR2 FQNEAQ (reference sequence). V dropped 0 bases and J dropped 3 bases, with 12 bases sitting between them. The gene calls are TRBV7-9 and TRBJ2-7; weak D call: TRBD2 (5 bases). This receptor was obtained from a male donor with melanoma. The sequenced sample was formalin-fixed, paraffin-embedded tissue. The CDR3 sequence is CASSLALQRDYEQYV. In DNA, the CDR3 is TGTGCCAGCAGCTTAGCGCTACAGAGGGACTACGAGCAGTACGTC.